The 14 T cell receptor beta chains listed next were all sequenced from one sample in a study of blood T cell repertoires in COVID-19. Using immunoSEQ multiplex PCR, the repertoire was profiled, and TCRdb retains in-frame clones only, with some absent. The repertoire holds fewer than 250,000 clones, with around four fifths as singletons. The sequencing input was peripheral blood. These receptors were taken from a woman in her forties or fifties with acute or convalescent COVID-19.

This chain links TRBV19 with TRBJ1-6; D uncertain. Germline V CDR1 and CDR2: LNHDA, SQIVND (reference sequence). V was pared by 3 bases and J by 7 bases, with 7 bases between. This CDR3 has 13 residues. The CDR3 loop is CASSINSNSPLHF. DNA of the CDR3: TGTGCCAGTAGTATCAACTCCAATTCACCCCTCCACTTT.

V usage is TRBV7-3 and J usage is TRBJ2-7, with D uncertain. The CDR3 sequence is 13 residues long. CDR1 and CDR2 from the germline V gene are SGHTA and FQGTGA. V lost 3 bases and J 0 bases, leaving 6 bases between the germline ends. This chain's CDR3 is CASSFGGSYEQYF. CDR3 bases: TGTGCCAGCAGCTTCGGTGGCTCCTACGAGCAGTACTTC.

The rearrangement joins TRBV30 to TRBJ1-1, with TRBD1 as a possible D gene (6 bases). The length of the CDR3 is 16 residues. Trimming left V 2 bases short and J 2 bases short, with 18 bases between. Germline V gene sequence: CDR1 GTSNPN, CDR2 SVGIG (reference sequence). The CDR3 loop is CAWSRAGATHNTEAFF. The CDR3 region has the DNA TGTGCCTGGAGTCGGGCAGGGGCCACACATAACACTGAAGCTTTCTTT. Full variable domain (rest looked up from reference TRBV30 and TRBJ1-1): SQTIHQWPATLVQPVGSPLSLECTVEGTSNPNLYWYRQAAGRGLQLLFYSVGIGQISSEVPQNLSASRPQDRQFILSSKKLLLSDSGFYLCAWSRAGATHNTEAFFGQGTRLTVV.

This clone appeared once. Other DNA sequences from this sample encode an identical CDR3 as well. The chain combines TRBV18 with TRBJ2-3, with 10 nucleotides matching TRBD1. CDR3 length: 14 amino acids. Per germline, CDR1 KGHSH and CDR2 LQKENI. J gave up 6 bases and V 3 bases, and 3 bases lay outside the gene matches. The CDR3 region is CASSPDRGTDTQYF. The CDR3 DNA follows: TGTGCCAGCTCACCGGACAGGGGGACCGATACGCAGTATTTT.

The chain uses TRBV5-4 and TRBJ1-4; 10 bases map to TRBD1. The CDR3 has 14 amino acids. J was trimmed by 6 bases and V by 4 bases; bases with no gene match: 3. The germline V gene has CDR1 SGHNT and CDR2 YYREEE (reference sequence). The CDR3 DNA sequence: TGTGCCAGCAGCCGGGACAGGGGTGATGAAAAACTGTTTTTT. It translates to CASSRDRGDEKLFF.

As regards this clone: The same CDR3 is also encoded by other DNA sequences in this sample. This chain connects TRBV19 to TRBJ2-4, with 11 bases lining up with TRBD1. The germline V gene has CDR1 LNHDA and CDR2 SQIVND (reference sequence). The CDR3 consists of 16 residues. J lost 0 bases, V lost 8 bases, and 6 bases had no gene match. The CDR3 sequence: CASGQGARGAKNIQYF. The DNA of the CDR3 is TGTGCCAGTGGACAGGGGGCAAGGGGAGCCAAAAACATTCAGTACTTC.

The chain carries TRBV5-1 and TRBJ1-4, with a tentative D call TRBD1 (5 bases). This CDR3 is built from 14 residues. The V and J ends lost 2 bases and 8 bases respectively, with 13 bases between them. The germline gives CDR1 SGHRS, CDR2 YFSETQ. The CDR3 region has the DNA TGCGCCAGCAGCTTCGGGGGGGTTGAGGAAAAACTGTTTTTT. Translated: CASSFGGVEEKLFF.

The chain employs TRBV19 and TRBJ2-3, with a tentative D call TRBD2 (5 bases). Looked up from germline, CDR1 is LNHDA and CDR2 is SQIVND (reference sequence). The CDR3 covers 15 residues. The V end was cut by 8 bases, the J end by 0 bases, with 15 bases between. The chain's CDR3 is CASSGRGSSTDTQYF. Here the CDR3 DNA reads TGTGCCAGTTCCGGTCGGGGTTCTAGCACAGATACGCAGTATTTT.

The chain couples TRBV9 to TRBJ2-3; 7 bases are a match to TRBD2. V gave up 3 bases and J gave up 6 bases; unmatched junction bases: 13. Germline V CDR1 and CDR2: SGDLS, YYNGEE. This CDR3 contains 16 residues. The CDR3, as DNA: TGTGCCAGCAGCGCGGGAGGACCTCAAACGGGGGATACGCAGTATTTT. Translating gives CASSAGGPQTGDTQYF.

V usage is TRBV19 and J usage is TRBJ2-7, with D possibly TRBD2 on 6 matching bases. Trimming removed 6 bases at V and 5 bases at J, with 14 bases between. The germline CDR1 and CDR2 sequences are LNHDA and SQIVND (reference sequence). CDR3 length: 13 residues. CDR3 in DNA: TGTGCCAGTAGGGAGGGGAACAGTAACGAGCAGTACTTC. Translating it yields CASREGNSNEQYF.

The gene calls are TRBV24-1 and TRBJ2-7; 7 nucleotides line up with TRBD1. Germline assignment: CDR1 KGHDR and CDR2 SFDVKD. V lost 8 bases, J lost 3 bases, and 15 bases stayed unmatched. This CDR3 contains 16 residues. This CDR3 is CATTAWGQSLNYEQYF. CDR3 coding DNA: TGTGCCACCACCGCCTGGGGACAGTCACTAAACTACGAGCAGTACTTC.

This sequence joins TRBV28 and TRBJ2-5; TRBD2 agrees at 7 bases. Germline V gives CDR1 MDHEN, CDR2 SYDVKM. V was pared by 7 bases and J by 1 base, with 9 bases of the junction left unmatched. The length of the CDR3 is 15 residues. For the CDR3, the DNA is TGTGCCAGCACCTACCACCCGGGGGGCCAAGAGACCCAGTACTTC. Its protein is CASTYHPGGQETQYF.

This chain joins TRBV27 and TRBJ1-5; D unresolved. Trimming cost V 0 bases and J 3 bases, with 12 bases left between them. This CDR3 has 16 amino acids. Germline V lookup: CDR1 MNHEY, CDR2 SMNVEV (reference sequence). The CDR3 region has the DNA TGTGCCAGCAGTTTATCCCCGGCGGGCGACAATCAGCCCCAGCATTTT. The encoded protein is CASSLSPAGDNQPQHF.

This clone was seen a few times. This chain joins TRBV6-5 and TRBJ2-7, with a weak D call TRBD1 (6 bases). V lost 5 bases to trimming and J lost 3 bases, with 11 bases between them. Germline V CDR1 and CDR2: MNHEY, SVGAGI. The CDR3 is 13 amino acids. CDR3 in amino acids: CASSPPGHYEQYF. Here the CDR3 DNA reads TGTGCCAGCAGTCCCCCGGGACACTACGAGCAGTACTTC.